This paragraph reports one TCR beta chain. Its antigen is not identified. This sample is drawn from a study of cytomegalovirus exposure and HLA in healthy donors. It was with 60 Vbeta and 13 Jbeta primers that the PCR ran. Libraries were prepared by immunoSEQ multiplex PCR; TCRdb keeps only in-frame clonotypes and omits some of them. The sample consists of some 170,000 clones, roughly 79% of them appearing once. The CDR3 is 16 residues long. CDR1 SGHRS and CDR2 YFSETQ come from the germline V gene. The junction had 8 bases not matched to a gene; V was cut back by 4 bases and J by 3 bases. Regarding the study as a whole: Later analysis associated a missense DCLRE1C variant with TCR beta V- and J-gene trimming. Highly shared variants forming one cluster were likely a sequencing artifact. Reports indicate that TCR beta sequences accurately predicted the HLA-A and HLA-B alleles of most subjects.

Sequencing input: PBMCs. The TCR originated in a woman aged 40 to 49 in good health and CMV-seronegative. This chain links TRBV5-1 with TRBJ2-2; TRBD1 agrees at 8 bases. The CDR3 sequence: CASSLAGQGHTGELFF. For the CDR3, the DNA is TGCGCCAGCAGCCTGGCCGGACAGGGCCACACCGGGGAGCTGTTTTTT.